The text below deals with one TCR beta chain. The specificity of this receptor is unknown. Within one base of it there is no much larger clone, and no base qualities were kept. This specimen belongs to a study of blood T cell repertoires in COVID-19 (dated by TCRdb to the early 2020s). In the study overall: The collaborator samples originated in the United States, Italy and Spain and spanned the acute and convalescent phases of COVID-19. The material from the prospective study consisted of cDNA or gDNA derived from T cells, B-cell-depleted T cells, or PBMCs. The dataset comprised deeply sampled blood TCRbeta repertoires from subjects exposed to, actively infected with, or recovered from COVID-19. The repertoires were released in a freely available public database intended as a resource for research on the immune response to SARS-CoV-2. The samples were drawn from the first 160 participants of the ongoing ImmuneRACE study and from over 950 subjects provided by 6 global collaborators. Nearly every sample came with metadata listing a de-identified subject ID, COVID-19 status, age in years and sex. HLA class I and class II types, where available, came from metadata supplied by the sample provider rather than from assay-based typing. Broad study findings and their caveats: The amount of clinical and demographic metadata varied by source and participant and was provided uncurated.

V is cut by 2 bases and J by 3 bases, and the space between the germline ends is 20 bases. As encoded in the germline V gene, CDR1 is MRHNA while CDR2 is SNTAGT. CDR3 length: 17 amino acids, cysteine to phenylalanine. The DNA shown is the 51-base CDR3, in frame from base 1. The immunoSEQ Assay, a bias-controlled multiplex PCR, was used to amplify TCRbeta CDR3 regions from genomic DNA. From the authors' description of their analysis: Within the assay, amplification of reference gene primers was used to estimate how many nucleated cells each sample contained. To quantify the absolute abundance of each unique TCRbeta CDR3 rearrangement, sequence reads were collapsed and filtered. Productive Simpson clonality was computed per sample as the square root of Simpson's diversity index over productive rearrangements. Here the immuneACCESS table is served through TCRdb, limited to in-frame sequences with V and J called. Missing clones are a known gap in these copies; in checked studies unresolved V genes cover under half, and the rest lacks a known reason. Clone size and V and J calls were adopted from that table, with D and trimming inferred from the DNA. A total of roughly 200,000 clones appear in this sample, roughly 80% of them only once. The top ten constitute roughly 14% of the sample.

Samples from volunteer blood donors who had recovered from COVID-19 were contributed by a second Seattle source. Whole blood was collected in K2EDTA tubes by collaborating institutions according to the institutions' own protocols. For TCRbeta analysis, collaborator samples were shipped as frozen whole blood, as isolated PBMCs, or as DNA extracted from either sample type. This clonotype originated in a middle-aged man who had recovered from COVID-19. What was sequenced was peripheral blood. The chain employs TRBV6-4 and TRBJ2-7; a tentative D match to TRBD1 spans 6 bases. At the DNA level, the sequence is TGTGCCAGCAGTGACACTCCGGGACACCCCAGAAACTACGAGCAGTACTTC. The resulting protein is CASSDTPGHPRNYEQYF.